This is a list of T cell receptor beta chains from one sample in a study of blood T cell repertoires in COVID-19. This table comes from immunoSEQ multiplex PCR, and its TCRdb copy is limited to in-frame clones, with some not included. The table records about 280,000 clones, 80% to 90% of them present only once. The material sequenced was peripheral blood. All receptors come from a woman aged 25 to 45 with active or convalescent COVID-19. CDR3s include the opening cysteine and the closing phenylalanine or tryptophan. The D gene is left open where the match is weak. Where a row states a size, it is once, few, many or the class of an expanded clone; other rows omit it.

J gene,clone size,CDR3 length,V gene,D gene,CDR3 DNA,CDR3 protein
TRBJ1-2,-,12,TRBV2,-,TGTGCCAGTAAGCTCCTTGGGGAGGGCTACACCTTC,CASKLLGEGYTF
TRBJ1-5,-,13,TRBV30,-,TGTGCCTGGAGTCCACGGGCGGGTCAGCCCCAGCATTTT,CAWSPRAGQPQHF
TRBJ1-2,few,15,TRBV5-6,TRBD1,TGTGCCAGCAGCTTGGGGCCGGACAGGACCTATGGCTACACCTTC,CASSLGPDRTYGYTF
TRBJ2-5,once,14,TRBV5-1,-,TGCGCCAGCAGCTCGGGGGGCCAACGAGAGACCCAGTACTTC,CASSSGGQRETQYF
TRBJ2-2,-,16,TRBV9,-,TGTGCCAGCAGCACCCGACAGGCCGCGAACACCGGGGAGCTGTTTTTT,CASSTRQAANTGELFF
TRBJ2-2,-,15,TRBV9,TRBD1,TGTGCCAGCAGCCCACAGGGGGCTCTGTCCGGGGAGCTGTTTTTT,CASSPQGALSGELFF
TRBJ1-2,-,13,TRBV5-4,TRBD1,TGTGCCAGCAGCTCCGGACAGGAGTATGGCTACACCTTC,CASSSGQEYGYTF
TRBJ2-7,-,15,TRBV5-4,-,TGTGCCAGCAGCTTGGTCACAGATCCGATCTACGAGCAGTACTTC,CASSLVTDPIYEQYF
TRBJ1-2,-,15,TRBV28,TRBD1,TGTGCCAGCAGCGTACAGGGGGCAGATCGCTATGGCTACACCTTC,CASSVQGADRYGYTF
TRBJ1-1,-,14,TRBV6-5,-,TGTGCCAGCATTATGGGCAGCTCTTACACTGAAGCTTTCTTT,CASIMGSSYTEAFF
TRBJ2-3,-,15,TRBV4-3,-,TGCGCCAGCAGCTTTAGCCGAGACGGCACAGATACGCAGTATTTT,CASSFSRDGTDTQYF
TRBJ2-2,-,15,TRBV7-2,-,TGTGCCAGCAGCCTGGGCTCCGCTCGCACCGGGGAGCTGTTTTTT,CASSLGSARTGELFF
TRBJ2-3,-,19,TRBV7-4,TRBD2,TGTGCCAGCAGCTTACCCGCCGGGCTAGCGGGGGGCAACACAGATACGCAGTATTTT,CASSLPAGLAGGNTDTQYF
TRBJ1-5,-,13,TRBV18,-,TGTGCCAGCTCAGGACAGATCAATCAGCCCCAGCATTTT,CASSGQINQPQHF
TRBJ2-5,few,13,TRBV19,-,TGTGCCAGCCCCATGTACTTCGAGGAGACCCAGTACTTC,CASPMYFEETQYF
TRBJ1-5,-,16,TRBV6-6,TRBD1,TGTGCCAGCAGTTACTCCAGTCAAGGGGGCGGTCAGCCCCAGCATTTT,CASSYSSQGGGQPQHF
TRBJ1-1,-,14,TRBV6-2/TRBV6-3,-,TGTGCCAGCAGTTACCCACAAGGGAGAACTGAAGCTTTCTTT,CASSYPQGRTEAFF
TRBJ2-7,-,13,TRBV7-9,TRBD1,TGTGCCAGCAGCCAGACAGGGTTAGGCGAGCAGTACTTC,CASSQTGLGEQYF
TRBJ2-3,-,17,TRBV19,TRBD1,TGTGCCAGTAGTCCCGGGCCCGGGACAGGGGGCGCAGATACGCAGTATTTT,CASSPGPGTGGADTQYF
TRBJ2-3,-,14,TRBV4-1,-,TGCGCCAGCAGCCAAGATGGGAGCGAGGATACGCAGTATTTT,CASSQDGSEDTQYF
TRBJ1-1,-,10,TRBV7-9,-,TGTGCCAGCAGACGGACTGAAGCTTTCTTT,CASRRTEAFF
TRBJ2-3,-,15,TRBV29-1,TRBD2,TGCAGCGTTGAAAGGGGACTAGCGGGGGTGGATACGCAGTATTTT,CSVERGLAGVDTQYF
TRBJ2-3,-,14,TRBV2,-,TGTGCCAGCAGACGGGTCGCGGGCACAGATACGCAGTATTTT,CASRRVAGTDTQYF
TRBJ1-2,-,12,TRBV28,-,TGTGCCAGCAGTTTAACGGGGAATGGCTGCACCTTC,CASSLTGNGCTF
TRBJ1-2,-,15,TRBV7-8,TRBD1,TGTGCCAGCAGCCCCGGACAGGGGGCTTACTATGGCTACACCTTC,CASSPGQGAYYGYTF
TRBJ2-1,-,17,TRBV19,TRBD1,TGTGCCAGTAGTGCCCGCCCGACAGGGGGACTGTACAATGAGCAGTTCTTC,CASSARPTGGLYNEQFF
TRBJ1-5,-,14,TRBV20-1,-,TGCAGTGCTAGTGGGGGGGGAGTCAATCAGCCCCAGCATTTT,CSASGGGVNQPQHF
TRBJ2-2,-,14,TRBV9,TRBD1,TGTGCCAGCAGTCATACAGGGGATGGCGGGGAGCTGTTTTTT,CASSHTGDGGELFF
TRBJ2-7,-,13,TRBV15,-,TGTGCCACCAGGAAGGCAGGGCTCTACGAGCAGTACTTC,CATRKAGLYEQYF
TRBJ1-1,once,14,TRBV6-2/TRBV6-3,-,TGTGCCAGCAGCCTACAGGGATTTAACACTGAAGCTTTCTTT,CASSLQGFNTEAFF
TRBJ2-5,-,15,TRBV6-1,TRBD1,TGTGCCAGCAGTGAAGAACAGGGGGGTCAAGAGACCCAGTACTTC,CASSEEQGGQETQYF
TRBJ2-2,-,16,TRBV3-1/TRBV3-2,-,TGTGCCAGCAGCCAAGAGGGAAAGGGGTCCTCCGGGGAGCTGTTTTTT,CASSQEGKGSSGELFF
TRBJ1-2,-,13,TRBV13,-,TGTGCCTCATCAGCACGTCCCGGGGGGATAAAAACCTTC,CASSARPGGIKTF
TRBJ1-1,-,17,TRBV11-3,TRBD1,TGTGCCAGCAGCTTAAAATTTTGGGGACAGGGGGGGACTGAAGCTTTCTTT,CASSLKFWGQGGTEAFF
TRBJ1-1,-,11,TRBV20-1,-,TGCAGTCTACAGGGCATCCCTGAAGCTTTCTTT,CSLQGIPEAFF
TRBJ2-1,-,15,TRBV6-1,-,TGTGCCAGCAGTGAATGGAGGACGGATAACAATGAGCAGTTCTTC,CASSEWRTDNNEQFF
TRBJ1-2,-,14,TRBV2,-,TGTGCCAGCAGTTTTGTTCCAGGGGAGTGGGGCTACACCTTC,CASSFVPGEWGYTF
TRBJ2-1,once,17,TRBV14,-,TGTGCCAGCAGCCAAGGAGGCCCTGGAGAGTCCTACAATGAGCAGTTCTTC,CASSQGGPGESYNEQFF
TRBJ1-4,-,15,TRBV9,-,TGTGCCAGCAGCGTAGGAGCGGGGAGCAGCGAAAAACTGTTTTTT,CASSVGAGSSEKLFF
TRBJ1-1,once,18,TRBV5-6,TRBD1,TGTGCCAGCAGCTTGGATGCGGACAGGGGTTTTTATGACACTGAAGCTTTCTTT,CASSLDADRGFYDTEAFF
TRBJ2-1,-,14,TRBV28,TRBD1,TGTGCCAGCAGTTCGGACAGGGGGTACAATGAGCAGTTCTTC,CASSSDRGYNEQFF
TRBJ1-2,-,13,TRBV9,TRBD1,TGTGCCAGCAGCCCAGGGGACAGCTATGGCTACACCTTC,CASSPGDSYGYTF
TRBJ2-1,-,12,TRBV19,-,TGTGCCAGTAGCAGGCCCCCCGGGGGGCAGTTCTTC,CASSRPPGGQFF